This is a list of T cell receptor beta chains from one sample in a study of blood T cell repertoires in COVID-19. Data came from immunoSEQ multiplex PCR; TCRdb stores just in-frame clones and leaves some out. This sample has about 180,000 clones, with roughly 84% found just once. Specimen: peripheral blood. The receptors here all came from a man younger than 35 with active or convalescent COVID-19. Both conserved end residues are part of each CDR3. D genes are given only for firm matches. Clone size is given for some rows only: seen once, a few or many times, or a class if the clone is expanded.

J gene	V gene	clone size	D gene	CDR3 DNA	CDR3 protein
TRBJ1-1	TRBV19	few	TRBD1	TGTGCCAGTAGAACGGACAGGGGGCGTAACACTGAAGCTTTCTTT	CASRTDRGRNTEAFF
TRBJ2-2	TRBV21-1	-	-	TGTGCCAGCAGCAAAGTGTACAGAGAGTACACCGGGGAGCTGTTTTTT	CASSKVYREYTGELFF
TRBJ2-2	TRBV2	-	-	TGTGCCAGCAGTTCACAAGGGGCGAACGGGGAGCTGTTTTTT	CASSSQGANGELFF
TRBJ1-3	TRBV18	-	TRBD1	TGTGCCAGCTCACCCTCCGGACAGGGGAACACCATATATTTT	CASSPSGQGNTIYF
TRBJ1-1	TRBV11-3	-	-	TGTGCCAGCAGCCTCGGGGAGACTGAAGCTTTCTTT	CASSLGETEAFF
TRBJ2-5	TRBV11-2	-	-	TGTGCCAGCAGCTTAAATCCGATAGGGGCAGAGACCCAGTACTTC	CASSLNPIGAETQYF
TRBJ2-1	TRBV12-3/TRBV12-4	-	-	TGTGCCAGCAGACTTTTGGGCCATGAGCAGTTCTTC	CASRLLGHEQFF
TRBJ1-4	TRBV15	once	TRBD1	TGTGCCACCAGCAACAGGGGGGTGAACGAAAAACTGTTTTTT	CATSNRGVNEKLFF
TRBJ1-1	TRBV3-1/TRBV3-2	-	-	TGTGCCAGCACCATGGGAGGTCTCAACACTGAAGCTTTCTTT	CASTMGGLNTEAFF
TRBJ1-1	TRBV19	few	-	TGTGCCAGTAGTATCCAGAACACTGAAGCTTTCTTT	CASSIQNTEAFF
TRBJ2-1	TRBV15	-	-	TGTGCCACCAGCAGTTATAAAACAGGGAAGTATGAGCAGTTCTTC	CATSSYKTGKYEQFF
TRBJ2-3	TRBV19	-	-	TGTGCCAGCAAGCCGGGGATGGTAGATACGCAGTATTTT	CASKPGMVDTQYF
TRBJ2-7	TRBV5-6	-	TRBD1	TGTGCCAGCAAGCGGACAGGGAAGCCGTACGAGCAGTACTTC	CASKRTGKPYEQYF
TRBJ2-3	TRBV7-6	-	TRBD2	TGTGCCAGCAGCCCTCGGACTAGCGGGAGCACAGATACGCAGTATTTT	CASSPRTSGSTDTQYF
TRBJ2-3	TRBV5-8	-	-	TGTGCCAGCAGCCTGAGCAGGGGCACAGATACGCAGTATTTT	CASSLSRGTDTQYF
TRBJ2-7	TRBV6-2/TRBV6-3	-	-	TGTGCCAGCAGTTACAACCTCAGGGGAATTAGCTCCTACGAGCAGTACTTC	CASSYNLRGISSYEQYF
TRBJ1-2	TRBV6-1	-	-	TGTGCCAGCAGTGGTCGACAGGTTCTAGGGGTATATGGCTACACCTTC	CASSGRQVLGVYGYTF
TRBJ1-3	TRBV24-1	-	-	TGTGCCACCAGTGATTCGAGGGGGACCCCTCCCGGCTCTGGAAACACCATATATTTT	CATSDSRGTPPGSGNTIYF
TRBJ2-7	TRBV9	once	TRBD2	TGTGCCAGCAGCGTAGAGGCTAGCGGGAGCCACGAGCAGTACTTC	CASSVEASGSHEQYF
TRBJ2-1	TRBV3-1/TRBV3-2	-	TRBD2	TGTGCCAGCAGTCCTTTTCGGGGGGGATACAATGAGCAGTTCTTC	CASSPFRGGYNEQFF